This entry lists 19 T cell receptor beta chains sequenced from one sample in a study of response to subunit inactivated influenza vaccine. From the RT-PCR reads, TCRdb called clonotypes with MiXCR, one entry per CDR3 protein. Of roughly 550,000 distinct CDR3 sequences listed, approximately 24% are singletons. These same data were also listed under a study on T cells expressing NK-cell markers. That paper states: It was by 5'RACE template switching with UMIs that TCR beta cDNA was made.

The source material was CD4+ T cells sorted from PBMCs, sampled about 12 days after vaccination. Receptors were obtained from a man in his fifties who received an inactivated influenza vaccine.

Here the CDR3 reads CASSRRAGVTQYF. CDR3 nucleotides: TGTGCCAGCAGCCGACGGGCGGGAGTGACTCAGTACTTC. V and J are TRBV28 and TRBJ2-7; 7 bases fit TRBD2. V shed 6 bases, J shed 10 bases, and the junction held 12 bases outside the gene matches. Germline V gene data show CDR1 as MDHEN and CDR2 as SYDVKM. The CDR3 is made up of 13 amino acids.

This clonotype was observed many times. The CDR3 coding sequence is TGTGCCAGCAGTACCAGGGGGCGTCACGAGCAGTACTTC. Translation: CASSTRGRHEQYF. The rearrangement joins TRBV28 to TRBJ2-7, with TRBD1 identical over 8 bases. CDR1 and CDR2 (germline): MDHEN, SYDVKM. There are 13 residues in the CDR3. J was trimmed by 5 bases and V by 5 bases; bases with no gene match: 5. The full variable domain, in which reference TRBV28 and TRBJ2-7 provide the parts outside the CDR3, is DVKVTQSSRYLVKRTGEKVFLECVQDMDHENMFWYRQDPGLGLRLIYFSYDVKMKEKGDIPEGYSVSREKKERFSLILESASTNQTSMYLCASSTRGRHEQYFGPGTRLTVT.

V and J are TRBV11-2 and TRBJ1-1, with 7 bases identical to TRBD1. Trimming cost V 5 bases and J 2 bases; bases outside gene matches: 5. CDR3 size: 14 residues. The germline gives CDR1 SGHAT, CDR2 FQNNGV. This CDR3 is CASSNQGGNTEAFF. DNA of the CDR3: TGTGCCAGCAGCAACCAGGGGGGTAACACTGAAGCTTTCTTT.

This clonotype was counted ten times or more. The rearrangement uses TRBV5-1 and TRBJ2-2; D is unclear. This CDR3 spans 13 amino acids. Germline V lookup: CDR1 SGHRS, CDR2 YFSETQ. Trimming cost V 4 bases and J 7 bases, with 11 bases left between them. The chain's CDR3 is CASSLDPHGELFF. The CDR3 DNA reads TGCGCCAGCAGCCTCGATCCCCACGGGGAGCTGTTTTTT.

This chain uses TRBV10-1 with TRBJ2-1; 11 positions agree with TRBD2. The junction had 4 bases not matched to a gene; V was cut back by 0 bases and J by 3 bases. Germline V lookup: CDR1 WNHNN, CDR2 SYGVQD (reference sequence). The CDR3 covers 17 residues. CDR3 in DNA: TGCGCCAGCAGTGAGTCCCAGACTAGCGGGGACTACAATGAGCAGTTCTTC. Protein sequence: CASSESQTSGDYNEQFF.

The genes are TRBV29-1 and TRBJ2-7; tentative D call: TRBD1 (6 bases). CDR3 length equals 13 residues. CDR1 is SQVTM and CDR2 is ANQGSEA in the germline V gene. Trimming stripped 6 bases from V and 5 bases from J, with 17 bases between. CDR3 in amino acids: CSVKGQGLHEQYF. The DNA of the CDR3 is TGCAGCGTAAAGGGGCAGGGGCTCCACGAGCAGTACTTC.

This clonotype occurred a few times. This rearrangement joins TRBV10-1 to TRBJ1-2; D gene uncertain. The germline CDR1 and CDR2 sequences are WNHNN and SYGVQD (reference sequence). The CDR3 consists of 13 residues. Trimming shortened V by 4 bases and J by 4 bases, and 10 bases separated the two germline ends. The CDR3 is CASSGAGGYGYTF. The CDR3 DNA reads TGCGCCAGCAGTGGGGCAGGAGGCTATGGCTACACCTTC.

This clonotype has only a few counts. V gene TRBV7-8 combines with J gene TRBJ2-3; tentatively, D is TRBD1 or TRBD2 (6 bases each). The length of the CDR3 is 17 residues. Deletions cut 2 bases from V and 5 bases from J, with 20 bases between. Per the germline V gene, CDR1 is SGHVS and CDR2 is FQNEAQ. This CDR3 is CASSLPTRGPTRDTQYF. As DNA, the CDR3 is TGTGCCAGCAGCTTACCGACCCGGGGGCCTACACGAGATACGCAGTATTTT.

On this clonotype: Sequence at one end of the junction differs from germline and may be a read error. The V call is TRBV7-8, the J call TRBJ1-1, with D possibly being TRBD1 (5 bases). CDR1 is SGHVS and CDR2 is FQNEAQ in the germline V gene. The length of the CDR3 is 15 residues. This chain's CDR3 is CASSYRDFQGTEAFF. CDR3 in DNA: TGTGCCAGCAGCTACCGGGACTTCCAGGGCACTGAAGCCTTCTTT.

The table lists this clonotype with a few counts. The chain links TRBV3-1 to TRBJ2-6; D unresolved. Between the trimmed V and J ends, which lost 4 bases and 0 bases, there was a span of 10 bases. From germline, CDR1 is LGHDT and CDR2 YNNKEL (reference sequence). This CDR3 has 16 amino acids. This chain's CDR3 is CASSLTTGSGANVLTF. The CDR3 DNA reads as TGTGCCAGCAGCCTAACAACCGGCTCTGGGGCCAACGTCCTGACTTTC. The variable domain in full, completed from reference TRBV3-1 and TRBJ2-6, reads DTAVSQTPKYLVTQMGNDKSIKCEQNLGHDTMYWYKQDSKKFLKIMFSYNNKELIINETVPNRFSPKSPDKAHLNLHINSLELGDSAVYFCASSLTTGSGANVLTFGAGSRLTVL.

This chain joins TRBV20-1 and TRBJ2-7; possibly TRBD2 for D (5 bases). V was cut by 5 bases and J by 3 bases, with 17 bases left in between. The CDR3 consists of 14 residues. Germline V gives CDR1 DFQATT, CDR2 SNEGSKA (reference sequence). CDR3 protein: CSAGYLNRDYEQYF. In nucleotides, the CDR3 is TGCAGTGCTGGTTATTTAAACCGGGACTACGAGCAGTACTTC.

The chain is built from TRBV21-1 and TRBJ2-4; TRBD1 was called by the table and not checked on the DNA. TRBV21-1 is a recognized pseudogene. The CDR3 sequence is 14 residues long. In nucleotides, the CDR3 is TGTGCCAGGGACAGGTCATTAGCCAAAAACATTCAGTACTTC. This translates into CARDRSLAKNIQYF.

This clonotype appeared a few times. The rearrangement uses TRBV5-1 and TRBJ2-7; D is tentatively TRBD1 or TRBD2 (5 bases each). The CDR3 spans 16 residues. V gave up 1 base and J gave up 7 bases, with 21 bases separating them. Germline assignment: CDR1 SGHRS and CDR2 YFSETQ. The CDR3 coding sequence is TGCGCCAGCAGCTTGAAAACCGGGACGGGTTTTGGTGAGCAGTACTTC. Protein sequence: CASSLKTGTGFGEQYF.

This clonotype has more than one count but fewer than ten. The chain joins TRBV7-2 to TRBJ2-7; the D call may be TRBD1 or TRBD2 (6 bases each). The germline V gene encodes CDR1 SGHTA and CDR2 FQGNSA. Trimming removed 0 bases from V and 5 bases from J, with 14 bases in between. This CDR3 is 15 amino acids long. CDR3 nucleotide sequence: TGTGCCAGCAGCTTAGCGGAGGGGGGAATACACGAGCAGTACTTC. As protein: CASSLAEGGIHEQYF.

This chain connects TRBV2 to TRBJ2-7; 9 bases map to TRBD1. Trimming removed 6 bases from V and 5 bases from J; junction bases left unmatched: 14. CDR1 is SNHLY, CDR2 FYNNEI, per germline. The CDR3 sequence is 16 residues long. This chain's CDR3 is CASRWGQGPPGNEQYF. For the CDR3, the DNA is TGTGCCAGCAGATGGGGACAGGGACCCCCTGGAAACGAGCAGTACTTC.

Ten or more counts support this clonotype. The chain carries TRBV28 and TRBJ1-5, with D uncertain. Germline V gives CDR1 MDHEN, CDR2 SYDVKM. The CDR3 runs 13 residues. Trimming took 5 bases from V and 0 from J, leaving 5 bases between them. The CDR3 nucleotides are TGTGCCAGCAGTCCTGATAGCAATCAGCCCCAGCATTTT. Translation: CASSPDSNQPQHF. The full variable domain, with the rest looked up from reference TRBV28 and TRBJ1-5, is DVKVTQSSRYLVKRTGEKVFLECVQDMDHENMFWYRQDPGLGLRLIYFSYDVKMKEKGDIPEGYSVSREKKERFSLILESASTNQTSMYLCASSPDSNQPQHFGDGTRLSIL.

The rearrangement joins TRBV12-3 or TRBV12-4 to TRBJ2-3; 11 nucleotides align to TRBD2. CDR3 length equals 14 residues. Unmatched junction bases numbered 5, after V lost 8 bases and J lost 4 bases. The CDR3 region is CASASGGNPDTQYF. Written as DNA, the CDR3 is TGTGCCAGCGCTAGCGGGGGGAACCCAGATACGCAGTATTTT.

This clonotype occurred many times. The CDR3 DNA follows: TGCAGTGCTAGAGATCTTTTGGGCTACTCTTACCAAGAGACCCAGTACTTC. Translated, it gives CSARDLLGYSYQETQYF. The chain has TRBV20-1 and TRBJ2-5; D is ambiguous. Looked up from germline, CDR1 is DFQATT and CDR2 is SNEGSKA (reference sequence). CDR3 length: 17 residues. Trimming removed 0 bases at V and 0 bases at J, with 17 bases between.

The V and J genes are TRBV20-1 and TRBJ2-1, with D possibly TRBD2 on 6 matching bases. The CDR3 runs 16 residues. Germline CDR1 and CDR2: DFQATT and SNEGSKA (reference sequence). Between the trimmed V and J ends, which lost 0 bases and 4 bases, there was a span of 16 bases. The CDR3 region is CSAREPSGSQYNEQFF. The CDR3 DNA reads TGCAGTGCTAGAGAACCCAGCGGGTCCCAATACAATGAGCAGTTCTTC.